The clone carrying this T cell receptor (beta chain) was picked up many times. The antigen is undetermined. Trimming shortened V by 0 bases and J by 4 bases, and 15 bases separated the two germline ends. In germline, CDR1 is LGHNA, CDR2 YNFKEQ. The CDR3 runs 16 residues. These data are taken from a study of T-cell reconstitution after alpha-beta-depleted transplantation in children. Study findings and constraints: There were reportedly several hundred expanded graft clones from which alpha-beta T cells came about two months after transplant. One year post-transplant, T-cell counts and diversity were largely derived from T cells produced anew.

The library targeted TCRbeta and was prepared with unique molecular identifiers. Using its own MiXCR run on the PCR reads, TCRdb lists one record per CDR3 protein. The sample lists hundreds of thousands of distinct CDR3 sequences, 7.5% to 9.5% occurring once. The chain recombines TRBV4-2 with TRBJ1-2; weak D call: TRBD1 (5 bases). This receptor was identified in a male patient younger than 18 who had a stem cell transplant for acute lymphoblastic leukemia, so the T cells may come from the graft donor. Sequencing was performed on PBMCs, mostly from graft donor cells, taken 180 days after TCRalphabeta/CD19-depleted stem cell transplant. The CDR3 DNA is TGTGCCAGCAGCCAAGATCTGGAGGGGCTGGTCTATGGCTACACCTTC. Its protein product is CASSQDLEGLVYGYTF.